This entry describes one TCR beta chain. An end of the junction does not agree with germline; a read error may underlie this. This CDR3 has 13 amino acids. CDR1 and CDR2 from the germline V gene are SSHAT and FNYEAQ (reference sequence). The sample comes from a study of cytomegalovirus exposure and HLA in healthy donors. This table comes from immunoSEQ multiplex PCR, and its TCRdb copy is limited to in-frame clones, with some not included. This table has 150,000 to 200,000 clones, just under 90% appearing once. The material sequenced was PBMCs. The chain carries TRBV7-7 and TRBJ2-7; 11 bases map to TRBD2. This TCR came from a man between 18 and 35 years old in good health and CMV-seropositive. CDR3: CASSSGTSGEQYF. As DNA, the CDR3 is TGTGCTAGCAGCTCCGGGACTAGCGGCGAGCAGTACTTC.